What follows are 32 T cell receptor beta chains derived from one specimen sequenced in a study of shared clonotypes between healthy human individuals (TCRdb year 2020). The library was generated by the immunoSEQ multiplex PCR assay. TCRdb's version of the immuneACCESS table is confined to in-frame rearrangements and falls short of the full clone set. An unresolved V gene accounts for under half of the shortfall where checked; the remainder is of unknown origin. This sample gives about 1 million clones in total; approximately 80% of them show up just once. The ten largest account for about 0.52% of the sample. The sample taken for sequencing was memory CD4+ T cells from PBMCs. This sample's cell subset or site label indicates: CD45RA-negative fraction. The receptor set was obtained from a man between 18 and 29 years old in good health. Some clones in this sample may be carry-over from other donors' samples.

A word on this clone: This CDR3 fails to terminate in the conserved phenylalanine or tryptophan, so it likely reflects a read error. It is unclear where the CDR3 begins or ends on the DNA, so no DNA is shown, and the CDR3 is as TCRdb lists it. CDR3 sequence: CASSFPFLLAGEVC. The chain joins TRBV5-6 to TRBJ2-3; the D segment call TRBD2 is taken from the table without a DNA check. CDR1 is SGHDT and CDR2 is YYEEEE in the germline V gene. The CDR3 is 14 amino acids in total, end residues counted.

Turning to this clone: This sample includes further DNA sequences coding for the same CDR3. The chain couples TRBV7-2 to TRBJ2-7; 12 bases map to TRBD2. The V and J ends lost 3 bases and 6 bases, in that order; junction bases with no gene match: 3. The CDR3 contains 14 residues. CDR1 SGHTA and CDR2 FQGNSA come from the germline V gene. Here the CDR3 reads CASSFLAGGSEQYF. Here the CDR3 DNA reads TGTGCCAGCAGCTTCCTAGCGGGAGGGAGCGAGCAGTACTTC. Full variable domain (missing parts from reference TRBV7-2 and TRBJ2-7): GAGVSQSPSNKVTEKGKDVELRCDPISGHTALYWYRQSLGQGLEFLIYFQGNSAPDKSGLPSDRFSAERTGGSVSTLTIQRTQQEDSAVYLCASSFLAGGSEQYFGPGTRLTVT.

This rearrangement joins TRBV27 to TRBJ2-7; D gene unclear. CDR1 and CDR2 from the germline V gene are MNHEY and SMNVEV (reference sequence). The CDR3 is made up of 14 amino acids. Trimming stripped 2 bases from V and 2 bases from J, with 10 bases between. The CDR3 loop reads CASSLIGQTYEQYF. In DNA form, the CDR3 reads TGTGCCAGCAGTTTAATAGGGCAGACCTACGAGCAGTACTTC.

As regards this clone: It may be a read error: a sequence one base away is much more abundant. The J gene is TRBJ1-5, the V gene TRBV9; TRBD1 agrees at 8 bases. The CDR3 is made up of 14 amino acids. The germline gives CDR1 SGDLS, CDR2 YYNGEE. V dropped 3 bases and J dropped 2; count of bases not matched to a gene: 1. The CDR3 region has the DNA TGTGCCAGCAGCGCGACAGGGGGCAATCAGCCCCAGCATTTT. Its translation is CASSATGGNQPQHF.

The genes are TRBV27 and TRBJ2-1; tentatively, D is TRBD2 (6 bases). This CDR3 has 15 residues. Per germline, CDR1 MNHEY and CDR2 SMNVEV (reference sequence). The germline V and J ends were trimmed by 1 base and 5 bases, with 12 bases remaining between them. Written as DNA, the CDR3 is TGTGCCAGCAGTTTATTAGCTAGCGTAAACAATGAGCAGTTCTTC. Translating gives CASSLLASVNNEQFF.

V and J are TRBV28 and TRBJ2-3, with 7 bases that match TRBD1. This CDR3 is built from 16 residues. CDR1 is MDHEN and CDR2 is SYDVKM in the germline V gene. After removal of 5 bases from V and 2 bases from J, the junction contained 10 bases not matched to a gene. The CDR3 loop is CASSPRGRGYTDTQYF. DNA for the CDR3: TGTGCCAGCAGTCCCCGGGGCAGGGGGTACACAGATACGCAGTATTTT.

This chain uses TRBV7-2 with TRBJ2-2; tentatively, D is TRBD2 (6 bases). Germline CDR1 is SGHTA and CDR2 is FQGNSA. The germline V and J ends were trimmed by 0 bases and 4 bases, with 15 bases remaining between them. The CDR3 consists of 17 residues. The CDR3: CASSLALGGVGTGELFF. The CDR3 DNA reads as TGTGCCAGCAGCTTAGCGTTGGGCGGGGTAGGCACCGGGGAGCTGTTTTTT.

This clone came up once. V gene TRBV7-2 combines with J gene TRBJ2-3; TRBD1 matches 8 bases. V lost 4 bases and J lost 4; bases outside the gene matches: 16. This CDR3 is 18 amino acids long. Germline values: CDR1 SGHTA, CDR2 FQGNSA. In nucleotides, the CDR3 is TGTGCCAGCAGCTCCCCCAGACAGGGGAGGTTGAGGGCAGATACGCAGTATTTT. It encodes CASSSPRQGRLRADTQYF.

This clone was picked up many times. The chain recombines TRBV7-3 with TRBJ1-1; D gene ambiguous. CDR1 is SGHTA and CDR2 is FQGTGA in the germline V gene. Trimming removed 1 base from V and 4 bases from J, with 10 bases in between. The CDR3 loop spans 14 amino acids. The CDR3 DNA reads TGTGCCAGCAGCTTAAACTCTCTTGTCACTGAAGCTTTCTTT. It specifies CASSLNSLVTEAFF. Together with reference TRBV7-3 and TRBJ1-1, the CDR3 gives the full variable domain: GAGVSQTPSNKVTEKGKYVELRCDPISGHTALYWYRQSLGQGPEFLIYFQGTGAADDSGLPNDRFFAVRPEGSVSTLKIQRTERGDSAVYLCASSLNSLVTEAFFGQGTRLTVV.

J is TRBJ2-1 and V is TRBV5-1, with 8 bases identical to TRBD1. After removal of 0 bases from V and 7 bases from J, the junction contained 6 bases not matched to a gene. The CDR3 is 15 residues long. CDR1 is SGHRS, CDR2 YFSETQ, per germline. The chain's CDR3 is CASSLARRGLNEQFF. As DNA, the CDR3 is TGCGCCAGCAGCTTGGCCCGCAGGGGGCTGAATGAGCAGTTCTTC.

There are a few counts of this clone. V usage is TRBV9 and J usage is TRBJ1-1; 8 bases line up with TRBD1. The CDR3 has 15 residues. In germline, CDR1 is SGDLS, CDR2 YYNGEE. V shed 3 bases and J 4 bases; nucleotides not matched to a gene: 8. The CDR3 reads CASSAQGARSTEAFF. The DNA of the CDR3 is TGTGCCAGCAGCGCGCAGGGGGCGCGGAGCACTGAAGCTTTCTTT.

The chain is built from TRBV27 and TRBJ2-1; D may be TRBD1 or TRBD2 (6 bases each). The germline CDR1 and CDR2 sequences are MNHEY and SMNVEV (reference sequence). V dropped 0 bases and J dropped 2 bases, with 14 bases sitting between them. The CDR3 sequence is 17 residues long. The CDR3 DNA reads TGTGCCAGCAGTTTATCGGGGGGCGGCAGGGCCTACAATGAGCAGTTCTTC. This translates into CASSLSGGGRAYNEQFF.

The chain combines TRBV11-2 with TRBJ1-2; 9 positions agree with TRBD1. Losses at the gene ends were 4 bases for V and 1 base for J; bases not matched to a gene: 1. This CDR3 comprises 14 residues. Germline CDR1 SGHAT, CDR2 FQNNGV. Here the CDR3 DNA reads TGTGCCAGCAGCTCGGGACAGGGTAACTATGGCTACACCTTC. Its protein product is CASSSGQGNYGYTF. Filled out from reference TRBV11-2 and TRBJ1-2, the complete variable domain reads EAGVAQSPRYKIIEKRQSVAFWCNPISGHATLYWYQQILGQGPKLLIQFQNNGVVDDSQLPKDRFSAERLKGVDSTLKIQPAKLEDSAVYLCASSSGQGNYGYTFGSGTRLTVV.

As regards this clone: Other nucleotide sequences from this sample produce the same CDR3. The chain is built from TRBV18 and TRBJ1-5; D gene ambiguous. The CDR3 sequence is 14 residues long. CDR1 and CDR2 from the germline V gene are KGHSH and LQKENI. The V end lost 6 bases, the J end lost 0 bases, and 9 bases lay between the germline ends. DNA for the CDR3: TGTGCCAGCTCTCCGCAGAATAGCAATCAGCCCCAGCATTTT. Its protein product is CASSPQNSNQPQHF.

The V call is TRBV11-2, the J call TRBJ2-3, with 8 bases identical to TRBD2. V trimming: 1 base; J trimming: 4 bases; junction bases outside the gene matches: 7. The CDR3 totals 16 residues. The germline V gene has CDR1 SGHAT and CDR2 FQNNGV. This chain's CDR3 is CASSLGKLGRADTQYF. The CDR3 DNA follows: TGTGCCAGCAGCTTAGGCAAGCTCGGGAGGGCAGATACGCAGTATTTT.

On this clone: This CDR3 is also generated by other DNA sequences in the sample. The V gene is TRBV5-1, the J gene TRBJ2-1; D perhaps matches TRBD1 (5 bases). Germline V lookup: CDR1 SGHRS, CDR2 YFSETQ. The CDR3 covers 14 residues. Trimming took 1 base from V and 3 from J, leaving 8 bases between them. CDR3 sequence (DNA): TGCGCCAGCAGCTTGTCCAGGGACTACAATGAGCAGTTCTTC. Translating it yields CASSLSRDYNEQFF.

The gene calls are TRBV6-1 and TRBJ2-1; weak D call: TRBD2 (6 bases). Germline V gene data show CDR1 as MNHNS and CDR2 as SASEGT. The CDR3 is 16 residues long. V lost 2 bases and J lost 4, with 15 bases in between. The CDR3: CASSEHRDFPYNEQFF. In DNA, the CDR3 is TGTGCCAGCAGTGAACACCGGGACTTCCCGTACAATGAGCAGTTCTTC.

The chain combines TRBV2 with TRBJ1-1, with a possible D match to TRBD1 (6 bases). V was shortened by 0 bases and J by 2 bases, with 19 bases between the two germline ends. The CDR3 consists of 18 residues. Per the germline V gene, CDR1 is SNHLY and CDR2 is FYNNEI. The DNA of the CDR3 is TGTGCCAGCAGTGAAGCCCCTGGCAGGGGACGAATAAACACTGAAGCTTTCTTT. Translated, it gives CASSEAPGRGRINTEAFF.

DNA of the CDR3: TGTGCCAGTAGTGTGTGGGCGCGAGCTAATGAAAAACTGTTTTTT. Protein: CASSVWARANEKLFF. The gene calls are TRBV19 and TRBJ1-4; D is unresolved. CDR1 and CDR2 (germline): LNHDA, SQIVND (reference sequence). The CDR3 covers 15 residues. V dropped 5 bases and J dropped 3 bases, with 13 bases sitting between them.

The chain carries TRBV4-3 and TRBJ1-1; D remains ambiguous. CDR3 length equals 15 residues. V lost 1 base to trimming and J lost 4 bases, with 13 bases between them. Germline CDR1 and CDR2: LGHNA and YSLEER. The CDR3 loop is CASSQVGSHPTEAFF. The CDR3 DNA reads TGCGCCAGCAGCCAAGTGGGCAGTCACCCCACTGAAGCTTTCTTT.

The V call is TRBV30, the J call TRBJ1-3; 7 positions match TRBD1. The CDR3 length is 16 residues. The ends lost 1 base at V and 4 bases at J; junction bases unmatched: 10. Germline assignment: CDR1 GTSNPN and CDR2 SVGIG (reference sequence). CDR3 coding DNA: TGTGCCTGGAGTGGGGGATGGGACAGCTCGGGAAACACCATATATTTT. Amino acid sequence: CAWSGGWDSSGNTIYF.

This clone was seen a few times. The CDR3 spells CASSPWDGRATEAFF. CDR3 nucleotide sequence: TGTGCCAGCAGTCCATGGGACGGCCGTGCAACTGAAGCTTTCTTT. The J gene is TRBJ1-1, the V gene TRBV27; tentatively, D is TRBD1 (5 bases). Deletions cut 5 bases from V and 5 bases from J, with 18 bases between. This CDR3 has 15 residues. Germline V gene lookup returns CDR1 MNHEY and CDR2 SMNVEV (reference sequence).

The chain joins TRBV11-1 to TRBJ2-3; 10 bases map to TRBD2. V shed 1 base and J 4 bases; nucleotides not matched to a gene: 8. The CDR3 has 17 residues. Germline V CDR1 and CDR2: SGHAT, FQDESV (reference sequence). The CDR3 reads CASSLDSAGGPADTQYF. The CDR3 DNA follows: TGTGCCAGCAGCTTAGATTCAGCGGGAGGGCCAGCAGATACGCAGTATTTT.

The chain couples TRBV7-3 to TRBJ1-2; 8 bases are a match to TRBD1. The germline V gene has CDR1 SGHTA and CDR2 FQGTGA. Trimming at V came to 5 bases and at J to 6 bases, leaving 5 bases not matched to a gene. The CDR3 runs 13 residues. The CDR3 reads CASSPRTGNGYTF. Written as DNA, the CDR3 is TGTGCCAGCAGCCCCCGGACAGGGAATGGCTACACCTTC.

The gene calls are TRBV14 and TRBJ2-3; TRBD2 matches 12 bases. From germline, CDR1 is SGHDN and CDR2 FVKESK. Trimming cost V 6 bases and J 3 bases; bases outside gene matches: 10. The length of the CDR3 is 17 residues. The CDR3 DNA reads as TGTGCCAGCAGGCCACTGACTAGCGGGAGTGGAACAGATACGCAGTATTTT. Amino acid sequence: CASRPLTSGSGTDTQYF.

CDR3 sequence reads: CASSISSDEQFF. The CDR3 nucleotides read TGTGCCAGTAGTATATCGTCTGATGAGCAGTTCTTC. The chain joins TRBV19 to TRBJ2-1; D uncertain. The V gene lost 2 bases and the J gene lost 8 bases, with 7 bases spanning the gap. CDR3 length equals 12 residues. In germline, CDR1 is LNHDA, CDR2 SQIVND (reference sequence).

This CDR3 reads CASSVAGAQETQYF. Written as DNA, the CDR3 is TGTGCCAGCAGTGTAGCTGGAGCACAAGAGACCCAGTACTTC. V and J are TRBV6-1 and TRBJ2-5; D unresolved. Germline V gene lookup returns CDR1 MNHNS and CDR2 SASEGT. The V gene lost 4 bases and the J gene lost 2 bases, with 11 bases spanning the gap. The CDR3 consists of 14 residues.

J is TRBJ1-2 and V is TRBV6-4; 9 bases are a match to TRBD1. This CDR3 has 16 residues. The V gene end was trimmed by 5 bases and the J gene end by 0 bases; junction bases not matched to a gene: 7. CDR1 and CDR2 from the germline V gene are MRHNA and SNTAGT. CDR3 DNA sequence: TGTGCCAGCAGTTCGGGACAGGGCAATTCTAACTATGGCTACACCTTC. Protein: CASSSGQGNSNYGYTF.

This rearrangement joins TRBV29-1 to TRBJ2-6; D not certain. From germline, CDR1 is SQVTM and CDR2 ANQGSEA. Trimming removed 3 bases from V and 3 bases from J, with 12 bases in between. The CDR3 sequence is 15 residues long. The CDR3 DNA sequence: TGCAGCGTTGATGAAGGTCCTGGTGGGGCCAACGTCCTGACTTTC. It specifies CSVDEGPGGANVLTF.

The CDR3 DNA sequence: TGTGCAAGTCGCTTAGAGTATTTCAGACAGAACAATCAGCCCCAGCATTTT. Translation gives CASRLEYFRQNNQPQHF. The chain carries TRBV12-2 and TRBJ1-5; TRBD1 was called by the table and not checked on the DNA. TRBV12-2 is assigned pseudogene status. The CDR3 consists of 17 residues.

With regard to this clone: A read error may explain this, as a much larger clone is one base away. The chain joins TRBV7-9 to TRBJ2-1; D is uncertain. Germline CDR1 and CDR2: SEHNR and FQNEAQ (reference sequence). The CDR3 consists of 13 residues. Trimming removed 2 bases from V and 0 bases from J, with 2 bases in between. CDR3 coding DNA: TGTGCCAGCAGCTTAAACTCCTACAATGAGCAGTTCTTC. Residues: CASSLNSYNEQFF.

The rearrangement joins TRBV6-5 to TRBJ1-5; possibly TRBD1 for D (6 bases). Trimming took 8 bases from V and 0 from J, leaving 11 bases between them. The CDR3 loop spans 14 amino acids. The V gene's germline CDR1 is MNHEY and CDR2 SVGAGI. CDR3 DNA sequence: TGTGCCAGCTGGACAGCTAATAGCAATCAGCCCCAGCATTTT. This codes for CASWTANSNQPQHF.